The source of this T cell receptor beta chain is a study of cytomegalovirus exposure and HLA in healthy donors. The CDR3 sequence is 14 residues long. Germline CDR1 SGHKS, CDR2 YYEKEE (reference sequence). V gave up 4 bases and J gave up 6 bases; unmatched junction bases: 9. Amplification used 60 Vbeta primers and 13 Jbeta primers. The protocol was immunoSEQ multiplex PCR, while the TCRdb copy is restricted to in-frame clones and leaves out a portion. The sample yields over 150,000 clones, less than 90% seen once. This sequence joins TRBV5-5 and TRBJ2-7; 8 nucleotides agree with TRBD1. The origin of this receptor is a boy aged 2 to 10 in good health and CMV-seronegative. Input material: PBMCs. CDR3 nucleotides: TGTGCCAGCAGCCCGATGGACAGGGTGGGCGAGCAGTACTTC. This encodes CASSPMDRVGEQYF.